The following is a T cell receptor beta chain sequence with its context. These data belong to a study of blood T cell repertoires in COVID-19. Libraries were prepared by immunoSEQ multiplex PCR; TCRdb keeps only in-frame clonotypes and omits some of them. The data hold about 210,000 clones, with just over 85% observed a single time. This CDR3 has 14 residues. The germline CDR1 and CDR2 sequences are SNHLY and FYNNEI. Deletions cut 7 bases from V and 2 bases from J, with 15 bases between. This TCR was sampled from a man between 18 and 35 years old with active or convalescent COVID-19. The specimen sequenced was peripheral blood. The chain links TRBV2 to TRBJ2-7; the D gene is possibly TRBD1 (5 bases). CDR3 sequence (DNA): TGTGCCAGCAAACGACAGTCGACCACCTACGAGCAGTACTTC. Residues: CASKRQSTTYEQYF.